This T cell receptor (beta chain) was captured in a study of blood T cell repertoires in COVID-19 (dated by TCRdb to about 2020). Concerning the study at large: Samples covering the acute and convalescent phases of COVID-19 were provided by collaborators in the United States, Italy and Spain. Subjects who had been exposed to COVID-19, were actively infected with it, or had recovered from it provided the deeply sampled blood TCRbeta repertoires that made up the dataset. Samples came from the ongoing ImmuneRACE study (first 160 participants) plus 1,254 subjects from 6 global collaborators. Nearly every sample came with metadata listing a de-identified subject ID, COVID-19 status, age in years and sex. Where available, HLA class I and class II types were taken from metadata supplied by the sample provider and were not determined by assay-based typing. The repertoires were made available in a free public database intended to serve as a resource for research on the immune response to SARS-CoV-2. The material from the prospective study consisted of cDNA or gDNA derived from T cells, B-cell-depleted T cells, or PBMCs.

Trimming takes 3 bases from V and 7 bases from J, and the germline ends sit 12 bases apart. The CDR3 holds 14 amino acids from the cysteine to the phenylalanine. The DNA shown is the 42-base CDR3, in frame from base 1. The germline V gene specifies KGHDR as CDR1 and SFDVKD as CDR2. Paper-wide results and their limitations: The amount of clinical and demographic metadata varied by source and participant and was provided uncurated.

Comments on this clone: Its antigen remains unidentified. Base qualities are missing; no much larger clone stands one base away.

The immunoSEQ Assay, a bias-controlled multiplex PCR, was used to amplify TCRbeta CDR3 regions from genomic DNA. The original pipeline was this. Within the assay, amplification of reference gene primers was used to estimate how many nucleated cells each sample contained. To quantify the absolute abundance of each unique TCRbeta CDR3 rearrangement, sequence reads were collapsed and filtered. For each sample, productive Simpson clonality was calculated as the square root of Simpson's diversity index across productive rearrangements. TCRdb stores this immuneACCESS table with in-frame sequences only. Part of the clones is absent; in the studies checked, under half of the shortfall reflects unresolved V genes, and no reason is known for the rest. The V and J calls and clone size were taken over from that table, and D and trimming were inferred from the DNA. Within this sample are under 450,000 clones, with approximately 90% of them counted one time only. The ten top clones hold 0.86% of the sample.

Participants in the prospective study were aged roughly 18 to 89 years, lived in under 30 United States geographic areas, and enrolled through a virtual design. In the prospective study, cohorts were assigned on the basis of participant-reported clinical history obtained from a screening survey and a study questionnaire. Exposed participants had been in contact, within 2 weeks of entering the study, with a person who had a PCR-confirmed or clinician-diagnosed case of COVID-19. Each participant in the prospective study had whole blood, serum and a nasopharyngeal or oropharyngeal swab collected by mobile phlebotomists. Over a 2-month period, participants in the prospective study had the option of providing additional blood draws and questionnaires. Blood samples from the prospective study were shipped frozen or at room temperature prior to DNA extraction.

The V gene is TRBV24-1 and the J gene is TRBJ1-5; confidence is insufficient to name the D gene. The specimen sequenced was PBMCs or T cells enriched from blood (not recorded which). The sequence derives from a woman in her forties who had been exposed to COVID-19. The CDR3 reads as follows: CATSDSRVYQPQHF. The DNA sequence is as follows: TGTGCCACCAGTGATAGCCGGGTCTACCAGCCCCAGCATTTT.